The source of this T cell receptor beta chain is a study of T cell repertoires in cytomegalovirus infection. Turning to the study itself: TCR beta signatures that were public indicated CMV infection and matching HLA type. Whole-study results and caveats: The ex vivo response was dominated by HLA-C-restricted CMV-specific TCR beta clonotypes.

Details on this clonotype: Its specificity is unknown.

The germline V gene encodes CDR1 MNHEY and CDR2 SVGEGT. Trimming shortened V by 7 bases and J by 10 bases, and 23 bases separated the two germline ends. This CDR3 has 15 amino acids. MiXCR was run by TCRdb on the reads, yielding one entry per CDR3 protein. Here the sample spans about 100,000 distinct CDR3 sequences, around 22% being singletons. The chain couples TRBV6-2 or TRBV6-3 to TRBJ2-1; D might be TRBD1 (5 bases). Sequencing was done on a sample of CD8+ T cells from PBMCs. This TCR was sampled from a human donor in good health (CMV status not recorded). Some clones in this sample may be carry-over from other donors' samples. CDR3 nucleotides: TGTGCCAGCACATCCGACAGTACTCACTCGTGGGAGCAGTTCTTC. It is translated as CASTSDSTHSWEQFF.